This T cell receptor (beta chain) was sequenced in a study of control samples from healthy donors and cancer patients. Germline-derived CDR1 and CDR2 are SGHTA and FQGNSA. The CDR3 runs to 13 residues. Trimming removed 1 base from V and 7 bases from J, with 8 bases in between. Assay used: immunoSEQ multiplex PCR; TCRdb lists only in-frame clones, some missing. Among about 70,000 clones, approximately 84% were seen once, and the ten largest hold over 25%. Sequencing used blood. This TCR was recovered from a man aged 45-60 years in good health. The chain is built from TRBV7-2 and TRBJ2-1; D tentatively fits TRBD1 or TRBD2 (5 bases each). The CDR3 nucleotides are TGTGCCAGCAGCTTAGTATGGGGGAATGAGCAGTTCTTC. Encoded protein: CASSLVWGNEQFF.